The 15 T cell receptor beta chains reported below all come from one sample, sequenced in a study of cytomegalovirus exposure and HLA in healthy donors. The repertoire was sequenced with immunoSEQ multiplex PCR; TCRdb's copy has only in-frame clones and lacks some. The table shows roughly 260,000 clones, with almost 90% occurring only once. The sequencing input was PBMCs. Receptors were obtained from a woman between 18 and 29 years old in good health and CMV-seronegative.

The chain combines TRBV10-3 with TRBJ2-7; D is ambiguous. CDR1 is ENHRY and CDR2 is SYGVKD in the germline V gene. This CDR3 contains 15 residues. V was shortened by 4 bases and J by 0 bases, with 13 bases between the two germline ends. The CDR3 DNA reads TGTGCCATCAGTGTTAACTCCCCGAGCTCCTACGAGCAGTACTTC. The encoded protein is CAISVNSPSSYEQYF.

This CDR3 is CATSRGTGGAGEKLFF. DNA of the CDR3: TGTGCCACCAGCAGAGGAACGGGGGGGGCGGGTGAAAAACTGTTTTTT. This chain joins TRBV15 and TRBJ1-4; a possible D gene is TRBD1 (6 bases). This CDR3 has 16 residues. Trimming took 1 base from V and 7 from J, leaving 16 bases between them. From germline, CDR1 is LNHNV and CDR2 YYDKDF (reference sequence).

Written as DNA, the CDR3 is TGCGCCAGCAGCCCAGGAGCGGGACGTAAGAACACTGAAGCTTTCTTT. Translation gives CASSPGAGRKNTEAFF. This chain links TRBV4-1 with TRBJ1-1, with TRBD1 as a possible D gene (5 bases). The germline V gene has CDR1 MGHRA and CDR2 YSYEKL. The CDR3 length is 16 residues. V was cut by 4 bases and J by 1 base, with 16 bases left in between.

The CDR3 DNA sequence: TGCGCCAGCAGCCAAGATGAGGAAAGAGTTAACACCGGGGAGCTGTTTTTT. It yields the protein CASSQDEERVNTGELFF. This sequence joins TRBV4-1 and TRBJ2-2; D gene unclear. The germline V gene encodes CDR1 MGHRA and CDR2 YSYEKL. The CDR3 has 17 amino acids. Trimming pared 0 bases from V and 2 bases from J, leaving 13 bases between.

The chain recombines TRBV7-9 with TRBJ2-7; D perhaps matches TRBD1 (6 bases). The CDR3 covers 12 residues. Germline CDR1 and CDR2: SEHNR and FQNEAQ (reference sequence). Trimming left V 5 bases short and J 7 bases short, with 12 bases between. The CDR3: CASSPRTGEQYV. DNA for the CDR3: TGTGCCAGCAGCCCTAGAACAGGGGAGCAGTACGTC.

The chain uses TRBV4-3 and TRBJ2-5; D is possibly TRBD2 (7 bases). There are 14 residues in the CDR3. V dropped 1 base and J dropped 4 bases, with 10 bases sitting between them. Looked up from germline, CDR1 is LGHNA and CDR2 is YSLEER. The CDR3 DNA reads TGCGCCAGCAGCCAAGCGGGGGGCTTAGAGACCCAGTACTTC. Protein product: CASSQAGGLETQYF.

This chain links TRBV14 with TRBJ2-2, with D perhaps TRBD1 (6 bases). V lost 4 bases to trimming and J lost 3 bases, with 18 bases between them. CDR1 SGHDN and CDR2 FVKESK come from the germline V gene. The length of the CDR3 is 17 residues. The CDR3 region is CASSLGGGLGDTGELFF. In DNA form, the CDR3 reads TGTGCCAGCAGCCTCGGTGGGGGCTTAGGGGACACCGGGGAGCTGTTTTTT.

Only one count was recorded for this clone. The chain couples TRBV7-8 to TRBJ1-5, with a possible D match to TRBD1 (6 bases). Trimming took 1 base from V and 6 from J, leaving 10 bases between them. The CDR3 sequence is 14 residues long. Germline values: CDR1 SGHVS, CDR2 FQNEAQ. CDR3: CASSLDRDSQPQHF. The CDR3, as DNA: TGTGCCAGCAGCTTAGACAGGGATAGTCAGCCCCAGCATTTT.

The chain employs TRBV30 and TRBJ2-3, with 15 bases fitting TRBD2. The CDR3 runs 16 residues. Germline CDR1 reads GTSNPN; CDR2 reads SVGIG (reference sequence). V dropped 2 bases and J dropped 3; count of bases not matched to a gene: 3. The CDR3 bases are TGTGCCTGGAGTCGCGGACTAGCGGGGGGGACAGATACGCAGTATTTT. Amino acids: CAWSRGLAGGTDTQYF. Complete variable domain (other parts from reference TRBV30 and TRBJ2-3): SQTIHQWPATLVQPVGSPLSLECTVEGTSNPNLYWYRQAAGRGLQLLFYSVGIGQISSEVPQNLSASRPQDRQFILSSKKLLLSDSGFYLCAWSRGLAGGTDTQYFGPGTRLTVL.

The rearrangement links TRBV5-4 to TRBJ1-1; 11 bases are shared with TRBD1. V shed 4 bases, J shed 3 bases, and the junction held 11 bases outside the gene matches. This CDR3 contains 17 residues. Germline V gives CDR1 SGHNT, CDR2 YYREEE (reference sequence). This chain's CDR3 is CASSTPIPGQGDTEAFF. CDR3 in DNA: TGTGCCAGCAGCACTCCTATACCGGGACAGGGGGACACTGAAGCTTTCTTT.

V usage is TRBV28 and J usage is TRBJ2-7, with 9 bases fitting TRBD1. Germline V lookup: CDR1 MDHEN, CDR2 SYDVKM. Trimming cost V 6 bases and J 4 bases; bases outside gene matches: 16. The CDR3 contains 17 residues. This CDR3 reads CASSSGTGKGIRYEQYV. CDR3 DNA sequence: TGTGCCAGCAGCTCCGGGACAGGGAAGGGAATTAGGTACGAGCAGTACGTC.

The V gene is TRBV11-2, the J gene TRBJ2-2, with D perhaps matching TRBD2 (7 bases). Germline values: CDR1 SGHAT, CDR2 FQNNGV. This CDR3 contains 15 residues. V dropped 7 bases and J dropped 4 bases, with 16 bases sitting between them. CDR3 DNA: TGTGCCAGCACCCTCCGGGGGGCTGGCACCGGGGAGCTGTTTTTT. It is translated as CASTLRGAGTGELFF.

The chain carries TRBV5-1 and TRBJ1-2; TRBD1 matches 7 bases. Germline V gene data show CDR1 as SGHRS and CDR2 as YFSETQ. This CDR3 region has 14 residues. Germline trimming cut 1 base from V and 10 bases from J; bases unmatched to any gene: 10. The CDR3 sequence is CASSLLRQGEDYTF. CDR3 sequence (DNA): TGCGCCAGCAGCTTGTTACGCCAGGGGGAGGACTACACCTTC.

The CDR3 protein is CASSEKGAYTDTQYF. The CDR3 DNA reads TGCGCCAGCAGTGAGAAGGGGGCCTACACAGATACGCAGTATTTT. This rearrangement joins TRBV10-1 to TRBJ2-3, with 7 positions matching TRBD1. CDR3 size: 15 residues. J was trimmed by 2 bases and V by 2 bases; bases with no gene match: 4. CDR1 is WNHNN and CDR2 is SYGVQD in the germline V gene (reference sequence).

This clone appeared a single time. The chain is built from TRBV28 and TRBJ2-1; 9 nucleotides match TRBD2. CDR1 and CDR2 from the germline V gene are MDHEN and SYDVKM. Trimming removed 3 bases from V and 7 bases from J; junction bases left unmatched: 7. This CDR3 contains 15 residues. CDR3 DNA sequence: TGTGCCAGCAGTTTTCCGGCGGGGGGGCCTAATGAGCAGTTCTTC. Its protein product is CASSFPAGGPNEQFF.